This TCR beta chain was profiled in a study of CD8 T cells in Susac syndrome. V was clipped by 1 base and J by 2 bases, with 9 bases between them. CDR1 is LGHNA and CDR2 is YSLEER in the germline V gene. The CDR3 extends over 14 amino acids. RNA amounts of 0.5 to 1 ug underwent reverse transcription with random hexamers. Each CDR3 protein gets one entry after TCRdb re-called the immunoSEQ multiplex PCR reads with MiXCR. The sample has some 130,000 distinct CDR3 sequences, around 91% seen once. The rearrangement uses TRBV4-3 and TRBJ2-7, with a possible D match to TRBD2 (5 bases). The TCR comes from a human donor with multiple sclerosis. The sequencing sample was made of CD8+ T cells from PBMCs. The CDR3 spells CASSQGSGAYEQYF. The CDR3 nucleotides are TGCGCCAGCAGCCAAGGGAGCGGCGCCTACGAGCAGTACTTC.